This TCR beta chain was sequenced during a study of T cell responses to AZD1222 COVID-19 vaccine. Study results and limitations: Females outnumbered males among donors, who were mostly white British; clonal diversity was possibly underestimated. Sampling that yielded the repertoires occurred only after the peak T cell response. Nearly half of spike-specific TCRs reportedly target unmutated variant regions.

The CDR3 is 15 amino acids. The germline CDR1 and CDR2 sequences are LGHDT and YNNKEL (reference sequence). Between the trimmed V and J ends, which lost 1 base and 0 bases, there was a span of 10 bases. A word on this clone: Its target is not known.

Second-dose timings of about 4 or about 12 weeks were pooled. Generated by immunoSEQ multiplex PCR, the TCRdb table keeps only in-frame clones and is missing some. The top ten hold roughly 3.8% of the sample, which has approximately 140,000 clones, approximately 90% seen once. The origin of this receptor is an adult who received the AZD1222 COVID-19 vaccine. This sequence joins TRBV3-1 (or the pseudogene TRBV3-2) and TRBJ2-7; no clear D. Sequenced here: peripheral blood, sampled 28 days after the second AZD1222 dose. The CDR3 DNA reads as TGTGCCAGCAGCCAAGTTGGCCGGCTCTCCTACGAGCAGTACTTC. Translated: CASSQVGRLSYEQYF.